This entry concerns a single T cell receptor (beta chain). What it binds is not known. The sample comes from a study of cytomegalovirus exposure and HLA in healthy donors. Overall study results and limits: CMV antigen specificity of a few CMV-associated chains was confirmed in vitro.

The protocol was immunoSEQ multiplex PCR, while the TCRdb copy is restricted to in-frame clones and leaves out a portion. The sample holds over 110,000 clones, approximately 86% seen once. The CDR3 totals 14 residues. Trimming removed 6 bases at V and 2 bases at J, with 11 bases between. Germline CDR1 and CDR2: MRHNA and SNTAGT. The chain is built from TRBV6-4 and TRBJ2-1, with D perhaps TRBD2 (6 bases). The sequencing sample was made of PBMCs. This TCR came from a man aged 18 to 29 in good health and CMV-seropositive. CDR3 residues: CASSRDFTYNEQFF. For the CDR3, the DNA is TGTGCCAGCAGCCGGGACTTCACCTACAATGAGCAGTTCTTC.